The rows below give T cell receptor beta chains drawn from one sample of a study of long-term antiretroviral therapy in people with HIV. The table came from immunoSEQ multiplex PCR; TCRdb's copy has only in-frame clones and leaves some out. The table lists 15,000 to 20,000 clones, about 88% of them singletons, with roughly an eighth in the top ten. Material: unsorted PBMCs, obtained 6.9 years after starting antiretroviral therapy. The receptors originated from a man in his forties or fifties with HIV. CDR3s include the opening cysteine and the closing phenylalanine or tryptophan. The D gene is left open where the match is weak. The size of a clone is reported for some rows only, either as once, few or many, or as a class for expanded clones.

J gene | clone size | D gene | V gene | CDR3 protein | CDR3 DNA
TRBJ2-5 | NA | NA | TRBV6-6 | CASRGLQETQYF | TGTGCCAGCAGGGGACTCCAAGAGACCCAGTACTTC
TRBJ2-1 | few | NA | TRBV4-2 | CASSQFVGGVSEQFF | TGTGCCAGCAGCCAATTTGTGGGCGGAGTAAGTGAGCAGTTCTTC
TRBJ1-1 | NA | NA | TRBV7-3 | CASSLTGMNTEAFF | TGTGCCAGCAGCTTAACCGGGATGAACACTGAAGCTTTCTTT
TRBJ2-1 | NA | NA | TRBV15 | CATSRDGDLNEQFF | TGTGCCACCAGCAGAGATGGGGACTTAAATGAGCAGTTCTTC
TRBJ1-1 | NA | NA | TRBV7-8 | CASSLATALHTLNTEAFF | TGTGCCAGCAGCTTAGCTACGGCGCTTCACACCTTGAACACTGAAGCTTTCTTT
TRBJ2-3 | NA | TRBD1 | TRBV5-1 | CASSARDSQGDTQYF | TGCGCCAGCAGCGCACGGGACAGCCAAGGGGATACGCAGTATTTT
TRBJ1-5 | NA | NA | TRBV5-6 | CASSSIGQNSQPQHF | TGTGCCAGCAGCTCGATAGGACAGAATAGTCAGCCCCAGCATTTT
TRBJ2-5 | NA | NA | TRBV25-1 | CASSSLGAPQETQYF | TGTGCCAGCAGCTCCTTGGGAGCGCCTCAAGAGACCCAGTACTTC
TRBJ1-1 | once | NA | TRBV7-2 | CASSLAYKSGRGALNTEAFF | TGTGCCAGCAGCCTAGCTTATAAGTCAGGGAGGGGCGCTTTGAACACTGAAGCTTTCTTT
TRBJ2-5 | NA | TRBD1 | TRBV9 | CASSADPGQGALTQYF | TGTGCCAGCAGTGCAGACCCGGGACAGGGGGCACTTACCCAGTACTTC
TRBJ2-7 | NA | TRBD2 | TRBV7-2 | CASSSLGAGQPYEQYF | TGTGCCAGCAGCTCTTTAGGAGCGGGGCAACCCTACGAGCAGTACTTC
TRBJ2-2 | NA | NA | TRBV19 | CASSAANTGELFF | TGTGCCAGCTCGGCGGCGAACACCGGGGAGCTGTTTTTT
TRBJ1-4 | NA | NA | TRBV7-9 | CASTSSRSLGNEKLFF | TGTGCCAGCACCTCCTCCAGGAGTTTGGGCAATGAAAAACTGTTTTTT
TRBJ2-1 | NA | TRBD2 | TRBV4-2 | CASSPPGLHNEQFF | TGTGCCAGCAGTCCCCCGGGACTACACAATGAGCAGTTCTTC
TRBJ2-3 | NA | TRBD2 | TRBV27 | CASSTTSSGKRGTQYF | TGTGCCAGCAGTACTACGTCTAGCGGGAAGAGGGGTACGCAGTATTTT
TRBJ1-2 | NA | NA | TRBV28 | CASSLGGSPTNYGYTF | TGTGCCAGCAGTTTGGGTGGCAGCCCTACAAACTATGGCTACACCTTC
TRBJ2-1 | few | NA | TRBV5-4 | CASSLILDDNEQFF | TGTGCCAGCAGCTTGATACTAGATGACAATGAGCAGTTCTTC
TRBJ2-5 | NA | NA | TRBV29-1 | CSVEDLILENIRSRWETQYF | TGCAGCGTTGAAGATCTTATATTGGAGAATATCAGGAGTCGATGGGAGACCCAGTACTTC
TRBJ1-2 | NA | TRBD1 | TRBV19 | CASSPGTGSYGYTF | TGTGCCAGTAGTCCTGGGACAGGGTCCTATGGCTACACCTTC
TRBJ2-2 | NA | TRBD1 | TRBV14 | CASSQRNRGVVDGELFF | TGTGCCAGCAGCCAACGTAACAGGGGCGTCGTCGACGGGGAGCTGTTTTTT
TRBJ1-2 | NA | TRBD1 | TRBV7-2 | CASRDWDRYDGYTF | TGTGCCAGCAGGGACTGGGACAGGTACGATGGCTACACCTTC
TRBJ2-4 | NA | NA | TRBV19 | CASSTSTGQPKNIQYF | TGTGCCAGTAGTACCTCCACGGGACAACCCAAAAACATTCAGTACTTC
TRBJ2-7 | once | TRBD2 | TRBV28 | CASSQTRGLLSYEQYF | TGTGCCAGCAGTCAGACACGGGGACTACTCTCCTACGAGCAGTACTTC
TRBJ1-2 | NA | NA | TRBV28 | CASSLQGLLSYGYTF | TGTGCCAGCAGTTTACAGGGGCTACTATCATATGGCTACACCTTC
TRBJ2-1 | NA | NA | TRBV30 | CAWSVRGNEQFF | TGTGCCTGGAGTGTACGGGGAAATGAGCAGTTCTTC
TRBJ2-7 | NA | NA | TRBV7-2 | CASSLQGGYEQYF | TGTGCCAGCAGCTTACAGGGTGGATACGAGCAGTACTTC
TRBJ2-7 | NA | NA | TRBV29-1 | CSVEAVYEQYF | TGCAGCGTTGAAGCGGTCTACGAGCAGTACTTC
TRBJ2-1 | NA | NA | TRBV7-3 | CASSSSVSSYNEQFF | TGTGCCAGCAGCTCAAGCGTGAGCTCCTACAATGAGCAGTTCTTC
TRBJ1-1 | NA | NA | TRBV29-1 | CSVARGSQNTEAFF | TGCAGCGTTGCCCGCGGGTCCCAGAACACTGAAGCTTTCTTT
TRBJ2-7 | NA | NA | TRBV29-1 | CSVEEDPSYEQYF | TGCAGCGTTGAAGAGGATCCCTCCTACGAGCAGTACTTC
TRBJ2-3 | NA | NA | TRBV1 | CTSIFTDTQYF | TGCACCAGCATCTTCACAGATACGCAGTATTTT
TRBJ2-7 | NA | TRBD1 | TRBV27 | CANRFGQEAYEQYF | TGTGCCAACCGATTCGGACAGGAGGCCTACGAGCAGTACTTC
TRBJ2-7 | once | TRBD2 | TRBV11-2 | CASSSQLAGGPFEQYF | TGTGCCAGCAGCTCCCAACTAGCGGGAGGGCCGTTCGAGCAGTACTTC
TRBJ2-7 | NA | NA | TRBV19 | CASSQYPRDYLEQYF | TGTGCCAGTAGTCAGTACCCGAGGGATTATTTGGAGCAGTACTTC
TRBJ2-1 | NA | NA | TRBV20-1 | CSALIGDEQFF | TGCAGTGCTCTCATTGGGGATGAGCAGTTCTTC
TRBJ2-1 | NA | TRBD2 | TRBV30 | CAWSGGTSGSAYNEQFF | TGTGCCTGGAGTGGGGGGACTAGCGGGTCCGCATACAATGAGCAGTTCTTC
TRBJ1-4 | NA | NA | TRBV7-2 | CASSSRRMGEKLFF | TGTGCCAGCAGCTCCCGTAGGATGGGGGAAAAACTGTTTTTT
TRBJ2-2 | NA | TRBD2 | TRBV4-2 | CASSQDGLAGNTGELFF | TGTGCCAGCAGCCAAGATGGACTAGCGGGGAACACCGGGGAGCTGTTTTTT
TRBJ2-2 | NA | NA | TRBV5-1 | CASNKNTGELFF | TGCGCCAGCAACAAAAACACCGGGGAGCTGTTTTTT
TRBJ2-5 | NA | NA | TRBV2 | CASSEAGETQYF | TGTGCCAGCAGTGAAGCGGGGGAGACCCAGTACTTC
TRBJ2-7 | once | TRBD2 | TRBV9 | CASSPSGGSSYEQYF | TGTGCCAGCAGCCCTAGCGGGGGATCCTCCTACGAGCAGTACTTC
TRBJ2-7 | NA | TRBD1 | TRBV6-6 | CASSWTGQHEQYF | TGTGCCAGCAGTTGGACAGGGCAACACGAGCAGTACTTC
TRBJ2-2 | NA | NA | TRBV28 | CASSPLTGELFF | TGTGCCAGCAGTCCCCTCACCGGGGAGCTGTTTTTT
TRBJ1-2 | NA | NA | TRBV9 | CASSVRVDYGYTF | TGTGCCAGCAGCGTGAGGGTCGACTATGGCTACACCTTC
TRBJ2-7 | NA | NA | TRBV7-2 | CASSLGPVYEQYF | TGTGCCAGCAGCTTAGGACCGGTCTACGAGCAGTACTTC
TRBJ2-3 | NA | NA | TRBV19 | CASSIDRRDTQYF | TGTGCCAGTAGTATAGATAGGAGAGATACGCAGTATTTT
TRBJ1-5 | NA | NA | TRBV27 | CASSYSGGNEPQHF | TGTGCCAGCAGTTACTCTGGGGGGAATGAGCCCCAGCATTTT
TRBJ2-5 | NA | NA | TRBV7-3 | CASSIGQRETQYF | TGTGCCAGCAGCATCGGACAGAGAGAGACCCAGTACTTC
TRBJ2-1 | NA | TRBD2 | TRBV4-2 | CASSQVSGSNNEQFF | TGTGCCAGCAGCCAAGTTAGCGGGAGTAACAATGAGCAGTTCTTC
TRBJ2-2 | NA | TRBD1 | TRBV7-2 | CASSVVGQGLTGELFF | TGTGCCAGCAGCGTCGTGGGACAGGGCTTAACCGGGGAGCTGTTTTTT
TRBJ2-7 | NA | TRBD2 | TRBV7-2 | CASSLRVFSGGPPYEQYF | TGTGCCAGCAGCTTACGGGTTTTTAGCGGGGGCCCCCCCTACGAGCAGTACTTC
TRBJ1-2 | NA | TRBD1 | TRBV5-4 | CASSVGTGGRGYTF | TGTGCCAGCAGCGTAGGGACAGGGGGACGTGGCTACACCTTC
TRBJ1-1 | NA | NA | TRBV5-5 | CASSLGGGAGTEAFF | TGTGCCAGCAGCTTGGGCGGAGGGGCGGGCACTGAAGCTTTCTTT
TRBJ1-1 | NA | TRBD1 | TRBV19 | CASSPDRVTTEAFF | TGTGCCAGTAGTCCGGACAGGGTTACAACTGAAGCTTTCTTT
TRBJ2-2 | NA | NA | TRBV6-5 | CASSKGQRTGELFF | TGTGCCAGCAGTAAAGGACAGCGCACCGGGGAGCTGTTTTTT
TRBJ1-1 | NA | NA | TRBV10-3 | CAISDLIGTEAFF | TGTGCCATCAGTGACTTGATCGGGACTGAAGCTTTCTTT
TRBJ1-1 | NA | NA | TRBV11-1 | CASSLAGTLNTEAFF | TGTGCCAGCAGCTTGGCCGGGACACTCAACACTGAAGCTTTCTTT
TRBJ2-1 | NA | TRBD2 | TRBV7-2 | CASSRPSGGNGPNEQFF | TGTGCCAGCAGCCGCCCGTCCGGGGGGAATGGCCCCAATGAGCAGTTCTTC
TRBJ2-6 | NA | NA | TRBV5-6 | CASSYFGNSGANVLTF | TGTGCCAGCAGCTACTTTGGGAACTCTGGGGCCAACGTCCTGACTTTC
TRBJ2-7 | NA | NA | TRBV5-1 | CASSLAEGDYEQYF | TGCGCCAGCAGCTTGGCCGAGGGAGACTACGAGCAGTACTTC